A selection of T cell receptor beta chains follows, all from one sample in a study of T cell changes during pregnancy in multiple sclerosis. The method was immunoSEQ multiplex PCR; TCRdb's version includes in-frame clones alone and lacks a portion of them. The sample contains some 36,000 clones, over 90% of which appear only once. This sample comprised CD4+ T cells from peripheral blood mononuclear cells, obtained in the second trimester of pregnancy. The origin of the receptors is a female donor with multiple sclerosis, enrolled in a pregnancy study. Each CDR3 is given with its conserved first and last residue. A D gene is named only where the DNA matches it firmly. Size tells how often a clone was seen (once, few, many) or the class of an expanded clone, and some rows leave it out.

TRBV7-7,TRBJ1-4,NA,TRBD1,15,TGTGCCAGCAGCCCCGACAGGGAATCGTATGAAAAACTGTTTTTT,CASSPDRESYEKLFF
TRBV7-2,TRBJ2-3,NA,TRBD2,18,TGTGCCAGCAGCGTAACCTCTAGCGGGGGGATACTCACAGATACGCAGTATTTT,CASSVTSSGGILTDTQYF
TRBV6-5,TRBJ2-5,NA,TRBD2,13,TGTGCCAGCAGACGACTAGCGGAAGAGACCCAGTACTTC,CASRRLAEETQYF
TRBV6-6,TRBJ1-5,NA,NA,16,TGTGCCAGCAGTTCTAGACAGGAGTATAGCAATCAGCCCCAGCATTTT,CASSSRQEYSNQPQHF
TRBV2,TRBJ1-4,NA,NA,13,TGTGCCAGCAGTGTCCGCCGGGATGAAAAACTGTTTTTT,CASSVRRDEKLFF
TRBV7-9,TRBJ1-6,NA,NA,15,TGTGCCAGCAGCTTGAGAAGGGGAAGTAATTCACCCCTCCACTTT,CASSLRRGSNSPLHF
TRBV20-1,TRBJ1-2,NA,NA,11,TGCAGTGTTTCGGTCCGTTATGGCTACACCTTC,CSVSVRYGYTF
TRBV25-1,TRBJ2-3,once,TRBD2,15,TGTGCCAGCAGCCCAAGAGCGGGAGGGCAAAGTACGCAGTATTTT,CASSPRAGGQSTQYF
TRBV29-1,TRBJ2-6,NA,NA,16,TGCAGCGTTGAATCAGATATCAACTCTGGGGCCAACGTCCTGACTTTC,CSVESDINSGANVLTF
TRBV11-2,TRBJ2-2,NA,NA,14,TGTGCCAGCAGCCTTCAGGGCTCGGCCGGGGAGCTGTTTTTT,CASSLQGSAGELFF
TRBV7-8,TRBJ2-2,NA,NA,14,TGTGCCAGCAGGAACAGGTGGAACACCGGGGAGCTGTTTTTT,CASRNRWNTGELFF
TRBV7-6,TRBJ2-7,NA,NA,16,TGTGCCAGCAGCTTAGGTGGCGTCGGAGGCCCCTACGAGCAGTACTTC,CASSLGGVGGPYEQYF
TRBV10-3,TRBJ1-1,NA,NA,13,TGTGCCATCGAGAGGCAGGGCGGCACTGAAGCTTTCTTT,CAIERQGGTEAFF
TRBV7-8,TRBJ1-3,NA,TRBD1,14,TGTGCCAGCAGCCCGCAGGGGGCGGGAAACACCATATATTTT,CASSPQGAGNTIYF
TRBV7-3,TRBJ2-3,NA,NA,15,TGTGCCAGCACCCAGATGGGGGGACTCACAGATACGCAGTATTTT,CASTQMGGLTDTQYF
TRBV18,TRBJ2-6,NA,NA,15,TGTGCCAGCTCATCGGACAGAGCTGGGGCCAACGTCCTGACTTTC,CASSSDRAGANVLTF
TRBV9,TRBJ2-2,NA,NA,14,TGTGCCAGCAGCGTAGCTGCGGGGACCGGGGAGCTGTTTTTT,CASSVAAGTGELFF